The 8 T cell receptor beta chains listed next were all sequenced from one sample in a study of cytomegalovirus exposure and HLA in healthy donors. Vbeta (60) and Jbeta (13) primers were used in the PCR. TCRdb's copy holds only in-frame clones and misses some; the assay was immunoSEQ multiplex PCR. The repertoire has roughly 150,000 clones, around two thirds of them found once; the top ten carry under 2.5%. The material sequenced was PBMCs. These receptor sequences come from a woman aged 60-75 years in good health and CMV-seropositive.

This clone was detected only a few times. The genes are TRBV2 and TRBJ1-5, with 11 bases matching TRBD1. CDR1 is SNHLY and CDR2 is FYNNEI in the germline V gene. This CDR3 has 15 amino acids. The V segment lost 6 bases and the J segment 4 bases; nucleotides outside the gene matches: 5. Here the CDR3 reads CASSEDRGPNQPQHF. In DNA, the CDR3 is TGTGCCAGCAGCGAGGACAGGGGGCCGAATCAGCCCCAGCATTTT.

This clone turned up a few times. This chain links TRBV5-4 with TRBJ2-7; 11 bases match TRBD2. Germline trimming cut 4 bases from V and 3 bases from J; bases unmatched to any gene: 6. CDR3 size: 15 residues. From germline, CDR1 is SGHNT and CDR2 YYREEE (reference sequence). The CDR3 sequence: CASSLGTSGDYEQYF. In DNA, the CDR3 is TGTGCCAGCAGCCTTGGGACTAGCGGTGACTACGAGCAGTACTTC.

The rearrangement joins TRBV28 to TRBJ2-7, with unresolved D. Per germline, CDR1 MDHEN and CDR2 SYDVKM. The CDR3 is 13 residues long. V lost 3 bases and J 4 bases, leaving 10 bases between the germline ends. This CDR3 reads CASSFQVGYEQYF. The CDR3, as DNA: TGTGCCAGCAGTTTCCAGGTTGGGTACGAGCAGTACTTC.

This clone was recorded only once. This chain joins TRBV19 and TRBJ1-3, with D possibly TRBD1 on 5 matching bases. Trimming shortened V by 5 bases and J by 0 bases, and 11 bases separated the two germline ends. The CDR3 is 15 residues long. CDR1 is LNHDA, CDR2 SQIVND, per germline (reference sequence). Here the CDR3 reads CASSPRQLSGNTIYF. The CDR3 DNA reads TGTGCCAGTAGTCCAAGACAGCTCTCTGGAAACACCATATATTTT.

This clone occurred a few times. The V and J genes are TRBV19 and TRBJ2-5, with D possibly TRBD1 on 5 matching bases. The J call may be mistaken, given a closer DNA end match to TRBJ2-7. CDR1 is LNHDA and CDR2 is SQIVND in the germline V gene (reference sequence). The CDR3 covers 14 residues. CDR3 nucleotide sequence: TGTGCCAGTAGTATACAGTTACAGGCCAGCGAGCAGTACTTC. This gives the protein CASSIQLQASEQYF.

J is TRBJ1-2 and V is TRBV6-5; D is unclear. Trimming took 7 bases from V and 4 from J, leaving 16 bases between them. Germline V gene sequence: CDR1 MNHEY, CDR2 SVGAGI. The CDR3 is 14 amino acids. CDR3 residues: CASKADRGVYGYTF. For the CDR3, the DNA is TGTGCCAGCAAAGCAGACCGGGGAGTCTATGGCTACACCTTC.

This CDR3 is CASAGQGLGETQYF. The CDR3 DNA reads as TGTGCCAGCGCAGGACAGGGGCTGGGAGAGACCCAGTACTTC. This chain joins TRBV27 and TRBJ2-5, with 9 bases aligning to TRBD1. With V trimmed by 8 bases and J by 4 bases, 8 bases remained unmatched. CDR1 and CDR2 from the germline V gene are MNHEY and SMNVEV (reference sequence). This CDR3 spans 14 amino acids.

This clone was observed a few times. The V gene is TRBV6-1, the J gene TRBJ2-2; the D is unclear. The V end lost 6 bases, the J end lost 1 base, and 6 bases lay between the germline ends. Germline-derived CDR1 and CDR2 are MNHNS and SASEGT. This CDR3 region has 13 residues. CDR3 amino acids: CASRELNTGELFF. For the CDR3, the DNA is TGTGCCAGCAGAGAACTGAACACCGGGGAGCTGTTTTTT.